This TCR beta chain was captured in a study of T-cell reconstitution after alpha-beta-depleted transplantation in children. Study findings and constraints: By about two months after transplant, alpha-beta T cells reportedly arose from several hundred graft clones that had expanded. Among T cells one year after transplant, newly produced cells accounted for most counts and diversity.

Remarks on this clonotype: Its antigen is still unknown.

Using unique molecular identifiers, the investigators prepared the TCRbeta library. TCRdb re-derived calls from the PCR reads in MiXCR, one entry per CDR3 protein. Among a few hundred thousand distinct CDR3 sequences listed, about a quarter were seen once. The junction had 6 bases not matched to a gene; V was cut back by 0 bases and J by 4 bases. CDR3 size: 15 residues. The V gene's germline CDR1 is SGHRS and CDR2 YFSETQ. The sample consisted of PBMCs, taken before TCRalphabeta/CD19-depleted stem cell transplant. The TCR comes from a boy under two years old with Wiskott-Aldrich syndrome, due to receive a stem cell transplant. The chain carries TRBV5-1 and TRBJ2-7; 8 positions agree with TRBD1. The CDR3 loop is CASSLGPRTGYEQYF. Written as DNA, the CDR3 is TGCGCCAGCAGCTTGGGGCCGCGGACAGGGTACGAGCAGTACTTC.